These 27 T cell receptor beta chains were all obtained from the same sample, sequenced in a study of T-cell reconstitution after alpha-beta-depleted transplantation in children. It was with unique molecular identifiers that the TCRbeta library was prepared. TCRdb ran MiXCR on the PCR reads and lists one entry per CDR3 protein. The table has roughly 400,000 distinct CDR3 sequences, roughly 20% seen once. Sequenced material: PBMCs from the stem cell graft donor, taken from the stem cell graft. These receptors were collected from a human donor who donated a stem cell graft to a child with acute myeloid leukemia.

This clonotype was found many times. The V gene is TRBV15, the J gene TRBJ2-3; no clear D gene. The germline gives CDR1 LNHNV, CDR2 YYDKDF (reference sequence). V was cut by 0 bases and J by 0 bases, with 7 bases left in between. The length of the CDR3 is 15 residues. DNA for the CDR3: TGTGCCACCAGCAGAGATCGAAGAAGCACAGATACGCAGTATTTT. It codes for CATSRDRRSTDTQYF.

The gene calls are TRBV5-4 and TRBJ2-7; 11 bases map to TRBD2. Germline trimming cut 4 bases from V and 2 bases from J; bases unmatched to any gene: 8. This CDR3 comprises 16 residues. Germline V lookup: CDR1 SGHNT, CDR2 YYREEE (reference sequence). Here the CDR3 reads CASSQELAGVAYEQYF. DNA of the CDR3: TGTGCCAGCAGCCAGGAACTAGCGGGAGTAGCCTACGAGCAGTACTTC.

There are many counts of this clonotype. The chain couples TRBV28 to TRBJ2-1; 9 bases align to TRBD1. V dropped 4 bases and J dropped 5; count of bases not matched to a gene: 6. This CDR3 is built from 15 residues. Germline CDR1 and CDR2: MDHEN and SYDVKM. CDR3 in amino acids: CASSSPGQGNNEQFF. DNA for the CDR3: TGTGCCAGCAGTTCCCCGGGACAGGGTAACAATGAGCAGTTCTTC. The complete variable domain, with remaining parts taken from reference TRBV28 and TRBJ2-1, reads DVKVTQSSRYLVKRTGEKVFLECVQDMDHENMFWYRQDPGLGLRLIYFSYDVKMKEKGDIPEGYSVSREKKERFSLILESASTNQTSMYLCASSSPGQGNNEQFFGPGTRLTVL.

V and J are TRBV12-3 or TRBV12-4 and TRBJ1-4, with D hard to call. The V gene lost 0 bases and the J gene lost 10 bases, with 12 bases spanning the gap. This CDR3 contains 14 residues. CDR3 region: CASSLAASVGKLFF. The CDR3 region has the DNA TGTGCCAGCAGTTTAGCCGCGTCCGTGGGAAAACTGTTTTTT.

The chain recombines TRBV29-1 with TRBJ2-2; D is perhaps TRBD1 or TRBD2 (5 bases each). V gave up 4 bases and J gave up 6 bases, with 6 bases separating them. The CDR3 has 11 residues. The germline gives CDR1 SQVTM, CDR2 ANQGSEA. This CDR3 reads CSVGGSGELFF. The CDR3 coding sequence is TGCAGCGTTGGGGGGTCCGGGGAGCTGTTTTTT.

The table lists this clonotype with a few counts. The V call is TRBV24-1, the J call TRBJ2-2, with 7 bases fitting TRBD1. Germline V gene sequence: CDR1 KGHDR, CDR2 SFDVKD. The V gene end was trimmed by 1 base and the J gene end by 4 bases; junction bases not matched to a gene: 8. This CDR3 contains 17 residues. The CDR3 here is CATSDFARGSFTGELFF. Written as DNA, the CDR3 is TGTGCCACCAGTGATTTCGCCAGGGGGTCGTTCACCGGGGAGCTGTTTTTT.

This clonotype was found a few times. The chain carries TRBV15 and TRBJ1-5; the D is unclear. CDR3 length equals 13 residues. V lost 2 bases and J lost 6, with 8 bases in between. Germline CDR1 LNHNV, CDR2 YYDKDF (reference sequence). The CDR3 loop reads CATSRSQAQPQHF. DNA for the CDR3: TGTGCCACCAGCAGATCGCAGGCTCAGCCCCAGCATTTT.

This clonotype was counted ten times or more. The chain employs TRBV20-1 and TRBJ2-7, with a weak D call TRBD2 (7 bases). Between the trimmed V and J ends, which lost 7 bases and 3 bases, there was a span of 19 bases. This CDR3 is 14 amino acids long. Germline-derived CDR1 and CDR2 are DFQATT and SNEGSKA (reference sequence). CDR3 in amino acids: CSVRGGSGDYEQYF. CDR3 DNA: TGCAGTGTCAGGGGTGGAAGCGGGGACTACGAGCAGTACTTC.

This chain uses TRBV5-5 with TRBJ2-1, with 7 bases that match TRBD2. The CDR3 is 15 residues long. The junction had 10 bases not matched to a gene; V was cut back by 2 bases and J by 8 bases. Germline CDR1 and CDR2: SGHKS and YYEKEE (reference sequence). DNA of the CDR3: TGTGCCAGCAGCTTAATCGCGGGAGAAGCCTATGAGCAGTTCTTC. The encoded protein is CASSLIAGEAYEQFF.

This clonotype occurred a few times. The rearrangement uses TRBV10-3 and TRBJ2-7; either TRBD1 or TRBD2 may supply D (5 bases each). Trimming took 4 bases from V and 3 from J, leaving 10 bases between them. Germline V gene data show CDR1 as ENHRY and CDR2 as SYGVKD. This CDR3 region has 13 residues. The CDR3 here is CAISGRGDYEQYF. In nucleotides, the CDR3 is TGTGCCATCAGTGGTAGGGGAGACTACGAGCAGTACTTC.

In its sample, this clonotype was seen a few times. The chain has TRBV18 and TRBJ2-5, with D unresolved. Trimming removed 2 bases at V and 4 bases at J, with 5 bases between. Germline lookup yields CDR1 KGHSH and CDR2 LQKENI. The CDR3 spans 12 residues. As DNA, the CDR3 is TGTGCCAGCTCACCAGCGCGAGAGACCCAGTACTTC. Translating gives CASSPARETQYF.

The V gene is TRBV20-1, the J gene TRBJ1-1; D is possibly TRBD1 (5 bases). CDR1 and CDR2 from the germline V gene are DFQATT and SNEGSKA (reference sequence). With 0 bases removed from V and 6 bases from J, the gap between germline ends came to 17 bases. The CDR3 is made up of 15 amino acids. CDR3 nucleotide sequence: TGCAGTGCTAGAGATCCTTCTCAGGGATCCCCTGAAGCTTTCTTT. It encodes CSARDPSQGSPEAFF.

Worth noting for this clonotype: It may be a read error: a sequence one base away is much more abundant. The chain uses TRBV12-3 or TRBV12-4 and TRBJ2-3; TRBD1 matches 8 bases. This CDR3 comprises 14 residues. Germline trimming cut 4 bases from V and 1 base from J; bases unmatched to any gene: 1. The CDR3 sequence: CASSSTGGTDTQYF. The CDR3 DNA follows: TGTGCCAGCAGTTCGACAGGGGGCACAGATACGCAGTATTTT.

The rearrangement links TRBV5-6 to TRBJ1-5, with D maybe TRBD1 (6 bases). V gave up 0 bases and J gave up 6 bases, with 13 bases separating them. Germline lookup yields CDR1 SGHDT and CDR2 YYEEEE. The CDR3 is made up of 15 amino acids. The CDR3: CASSLVDRDLQPQHF. CDR3 bases: TGTGCCAGCAGCTTGGTGGACAGAGATCTTCAGCCCCAGCATTTT.

The chain is built from TRBV20-1 and TRBJ2-7; 10 nucleotides match TRBD2. Looked up from germline, CDR1 is DFQATT and CDR2 is SNEGSKA (reference sequence). This CDR3 is 16 amino acids long. The junction had 17 bases not matched to a gene; V was cut back by 3 bases and J by 9 bases. The CDR3 spells CSARALAGPNNFPQYF. In DNA, the CDR3 is TGCAGTGCTAGGGCACTAGCGGGGCCTAATAACTTCCCGCAGTACTTC.

J is TRBJ1-6 and V is TRBV27, with D possibly matching TRBD1 (6 bases). CDR1 and CDR2 (germline): MNHEY, SMNVEV (reference sequence). CDR3 size: 19 residues. V dropped 5 bases and J dropped 0 bases, with 20 bases sitting between them. CDR3 sequence: CASSPGQIQTSSYNSPLHF. CDR3 nucleotide sequence: TGTGCCAGCAGTCCCGGACAGATCCAAACGAGCTCCTATAATTCACCCCTCCACTTT.

This clonotype was picked up a small number of times. The rearrangement joins TRBV29-1 to TRBJ2-3; 10 nucleotides match TRBD1. The CDR3 spans 16 residues. Germline trimming cut 6 bases from V and 5 bases from J; bases unmatched to any gene: 14. Germline CDR1 SQVTM, CDR2 ANQGSEA. The CDR3 sequence: CSVENRGQGRQDTQYF. Here the CDR3 DNA reads TGCAGCGTGGAAAACAGGGGACAGGGGCGACAAGATACGCAGTATTTT.

V and J are TRBV6-2 or TRBV6-3 and TRBJ2-7, with 9 bases aligning to TRBD1. V trimming: 6 bases; J trimming: 5 bases; junction bases outside the gene matches: 11. CDR1 and CDR2 (germline): MNHEY, SVGEGT. This CDR3 contains 15 residues. The CDR3: CASSLRDRVSHEQYF. The DNA for the CDR3 is TGTGCCAGCAGCCTCCGGGACAGGGTAAGCCACGAGCAGTACTTC.

This clonotype was counted between two and nine times. J is TRBJ2-3 and V is TRBV4-2; 7 nucleotides agree with TRBD1. Germline lookup yields CDR1 LGHNA and CDR2 YNFKEQ. This CDR3 has 15 amino acids. Germline trimming cut 5 bases from V and 0 bases from J; bases unmatched to any gene: 5. The CDR3 here is CASSEGTVSTDTQYF. In DNA, the CDR3 is TGTGCCAGCAGCGAAGGGACAGTTAGCACAGATACGCAGTATTTT.

This clonotype has only a few counts. The CDR3, as DNA: TGTGCCAGCAGCTTAGACTCCGGGACTAGCGGGAGCACAGATACGCAGTATTTT. This translates into CASSLDSGTSGSTDTQYF. J is TRBJ2-3 and V is TRBV11-2; 12 bases fit TRBD2. The CDR3 extends over 18 amino acids. Trimming at V came to 0 bases and at J to 0 bases, leaving 4 bases not matched to a gene. Germline values: CDR1 SGHAT, CDR2 FQNNGV.

This clonotype has a handful of counts. V and J are TRBV29-1 and TRBJ1-1, with D possibly being TRBD1 (6 bases). The CDR3 is 15 residues long. Trimming stripped 4 bases from V and 5 bases from J, with 20 bases between. CDR1 and CDR2 (germline): SQVTM, ANQGSEA. The CDR3 nucleotides read TGCAGCGTTGTTTACGGGGGGCGGACGGGGACTGAAGCTTTCTTT. Translating gives CSVVYGGRTGTEAFF.

Turning to this clonotype: Germline is not matched at one junction end, which may reflect a read error. CDR3 amino acids: CASRYRGQEQYF. CDR3 coding DNA: TGTGCCAGCCGTTACAGGGGTCAAGAGCAGTACTTC. The chain carries TRBV6-6 and TRBJ2-7; the match to TRBD1 covers 7 bases. Germline V gives CDR1 MNHNY, CDR2 SVGAGI (reference sequence). The CDR3 has 12 amino acids.

This clonotype was detected a few times. The CDR3 sequence: CSVETSARNEQFF. CDR3 DNA sequence: TGCAGCGTTGAGACTAGCGCACGCAATGAGCAGTTCTTC. The V and J genes are TRBV29-1 and TRBJ2-1, with 8 nucleotides matching TRBD2. Germline assignment: CDR1 SQVTM and CDR2 ANQGSEA. The CDR3 spans 13 residues. V lost 3 bases, J lost 6 bases, and 4 bases stayed unmatched.

This chain links TRBV5-1 with TRBJ2-5, with unresolved D. CDR1 and CDR2 (germline): SGHRS, YFSETQ. The CDR3 totals 12 residues. Trimming removed 5 bases at V and 2 bases at J, with 7 bases between. This chain's CDR3 is CASRNPQETQYF. The CDR3 DNA sequence: TGCGCCAGCAGGAACCCTCAAGAGACCCAGTACTTC.

Ten or more counts support this clonotype. The chain employs TRBV20-1 and TRBJ2-1; D remains unclear. The germline V and J ends were trimmed by 3 bases and 1 base, with 13 bases remaining between them. The V gene's germline CDR1 is DFQATT and CDR2 SNEGSKA (reference sequence). The CDR3 contains 15 residues. This CDR3 reads CSASTSALSYNEQFF. The CDR3 DNA reads TGCAGTGCTAGTACTTCCGCCCTGTCCTACAATGAGCAGTTCTTC.

This chain uses TRBV6-5 with TRBJ1-5, with TRBD1 matching over 7 bases. The V segment lost 6 bases and the J segment 3 bases; nucleotides outside the gene matches: 5. Germline-derived CDR1 and CDR2 are MNHEY and SVGAGI. The CDR3 extends over 14 amino acids. The CDR3 sequence: CASRSGQHNQPQHF. CDR3 nucleotides: TGTGCCAGCAGGTCGGGACAGCACAATCAGCCCCAGCATTTT.

This sequence joins TRBV7-9 and TRBJ2-1; D gene ambiguous. The germline V and J ends were trimmed by 6 bases and 10 bases, with 16 bases remaining between them. Germline V gene data show CDR1 as SEHNR and CDR2 as FQNEAQ (reference sequence). The CDR3 is 13 amino acids. CDR3 protein: CASRRRADAEQFF. CDR3 nucleotides: TGTGCCAGCAGGCGCCGGGCGGACGCCGAGCAGTTCTTC.